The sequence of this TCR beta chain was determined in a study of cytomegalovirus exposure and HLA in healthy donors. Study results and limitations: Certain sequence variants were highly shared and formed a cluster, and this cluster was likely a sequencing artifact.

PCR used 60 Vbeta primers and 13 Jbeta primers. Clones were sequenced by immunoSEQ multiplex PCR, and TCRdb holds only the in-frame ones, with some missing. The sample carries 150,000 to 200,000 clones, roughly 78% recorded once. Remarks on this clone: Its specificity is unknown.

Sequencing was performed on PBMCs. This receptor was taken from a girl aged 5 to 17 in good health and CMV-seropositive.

CDR3 sequence (DNA): TGTGCCAGCAGGTGGACAGGGGAAAACTATGGCTACACCTTC. Translating it yields CASRWTGENYGYTF. This chain connects TRBV6-4 to TRBJ1-2; 9 positions agree with TRBD1. V lost 6 bases and J lost 2; bases outside the gene matches: 4. There are 14 residues in the CDR3. CDR1 MRHNA and CDR2 SNTAGT come from the germline V gene.